Each of the 31 T cell receptor beta chains below was sequenced from the same sample in a study of cytomegalovirus exposure and HLA in healthy donors. Both 60 Vbeta primers and 13 Jbeta primers went into the PCR. Some clones are missing from TCRdb's copy, which holds only in-frame ones; the method was immunoSEQ multiplex PCR. The sample has around 200,000 clones; about 81% are singletons. Sample: PBMCs. The receptors were sampled from a man aged 35 to 55 in good health and CMV-seropositive.

J is TRBJ2-7 and V is TRBV11-2; 8 positions agree with TRBD1. The V segment lost 4 bases and the J segment 3 bases; nucleotides outside the gene matches: 8. There are 15 residues in the CDR3. Germline-derived CDR1 and CDR2 are SGHAT and FQNNGV. The CDR3 here is CASSSPRTGYYEQYF. DNA for the CDR3: TGTGCCAGCAGCTCCCCTCGGACAGGGTACTACGAGCAGTACTTC.

V gene TRBV30 combines with J gene TRBJ2-5, with 7 nucleotides matching TRBD2. The CDR3 totals 14 residues. The V segment lost 1 base and the J segment 4 bases; nucleotides outside the gene matches: 6. The germline V gene encodes CDR1 GTSNPN and CDR2 SVGIG (reference sequence). The CDR3 DNA is TGTGCCTGGAGTGGTGGGGGAGGGAGAGAGACCCAGTACTTC. Residues: CAWSGGGGRETQYF.

The sample holds one count of this clone. The chain uses TRBV18 and TRBJ1-1; D possibly corresponds to TRBD1 (6 bases). CDR1 is KGHSH, CDR2 LQKENI, per germline. This CDR3 has 13 residues. V gave up 7 bases and J gave up 6 bases, with 15 bases separating them. CDR3 protein: CASYQGTGSEAFF. The DNA of the CDR3 is TGTGCCAGCTACCAGGGTACAGGGTCTGAAGCTTTCTTT.

The chain joins TRBV9 to TRBJ2-5; TRBD2 matches at 10 bases. Trimming took 3 bases from V and 5 from J; bases not matched to a gene: 13. This CDR3 contains 17 residues. CDR1 is SGDLS, CDR2 YYNGEE, per germline. CDR3 DNA sequence: TGTGCCAGCAGCGCCGAAGAGTGGACTAGCGGACTTGAGACCCAGTACTTC. Residues: CASSAEEWTSGLETQYF.

The rearrangement uses TRBV6-5 and TRBJ1-5; D is perhaps TRBD1 (5 bases). Per the germline V gene, CDR1 is MNHEY and CDR2 is SVGAGI. V was shortened by 4 bases and J by 5 bases, with 9 bases between the two germline ends. This CDR3 contains 13 residues. CDR3 in DNA: TGTGCCAGCAGTTCGACAGCCCATCAGCCCCAGCATTTT. It is translated as CASSSTAHQPQHF.

V is TRBV5-1 and J is TRBJ2-5; TRBD2 matches at 8 bases. The last part of the DNA fits TRBJ2-7 better; the J call may be wrong. CDR1 is SGHRS, CDR2 YFSETQ, per germline. This CDR3 comprises 13 residues. This CDR3 reads CASSSGGGDEQYF. The CDR3 nucleotides read TGCGCCAGCAGCTCCGGGGGGGGCGACGAGCAGTACTTC.

The gene calls are TRBV6-5 and TRBJ1-4; 7 bases line up with TRBD1. The germline V gene has CDR1 MNHEY and CDR2 SVGAGI. The length of the CDR3 is 15 residues. Germline trimming cut 2 bases from V and 7 bases from J; bases unmatched to any gene: 7. CDR3 coding DNA: TGTGCCAGCAGTTACAGTGCAGGGGGAAGTGAAAAACTGTTTTTT. It yields the protein CASSYSAGGSEKLFF.

This chain joins TRBV30 and TRBJ1-1; D may be TRBD1 (5 bases). V lost 0 bases to trimming and J lost 7 bases, with 12 bases between them. The CDR3 covers 13 residues. The germline V gene has CDR1 GTSNPN and CDR2 SVGIG (reference sequence). CDR3 coding DNA: TGTGCCTGGAGTGTGGAGGGGAGGATTGAAGCTTTCTTT. It codes for CAWSVEGRIEAFF.

V is TRBV21-1 and J is TRBJ2-3; no check of the table's D call, TRBD2, against the DNA was made. TRBV21-1 is described as a pseudogene. This CDR3 comprises 16 residues. The chain's CDR3 is CASSKVLAGAGDTQYF. CDR3 DNA: TGTGCCAGCAGCAAAGTGCTAGCGGGAGCAGGAGATACGCAGTATTTT.

The chain is built from TRBV9 and TRBJ1-3; unclear D gene. The CDR3 contains 14 residues. The germline CDR1 and CDR2 sequences are SGDLS and YYNGEE. V shed 3 bases and J shed 8 bases, with 15 bases lying between them. The CDR3 is CASSARSSGDTIYF. The CDR3 DNA reads TGTGCCAGCAGCGCAAGATCATCCGGGGACACCATATATTTT.

The DNA for the CDR3 is TGCGCCAGCAGCCCCGGGACTTCAGTAGAGACCCAGTACTTC. Translation: CASSPGTSVETQYF. The chain recombines TRBV5-1 with TRBJ2-5; D is perhaps TRBD2 (6 bases). The germline gives CDR1 SGHRS, CDR2 YFSETQ. V was cut by 4 bases and J by 4 bases, with 14 bases left in between. This CDR3 contains 14 residues.

The chain combines TRBV29-1 with TRBJ1-4; D may be TRBD1 (5 bases). Germline assignment: CDR1 SQVTM and CDR2 ANQGSEA. Between the trimmed V and J ends, which lost 3 bases and 6 bases, there was a span of 8 bases. The CDR3 spans 12 residues. The CDR3 loop is CSVDGGDEKLFF. Written as DNA, the CDR3 is TGCAGCGTTGATGGGGGGGATGAAAAACTGTTTTTT.

The rearrangement links TRBV2 to TRBJ2-3, with TRBD1 identical over 7 bases. CDR3 length: 15 residues. V shed 6 bases, J shed 4 bases, and the junction held 10 bases outside the gene matches. Per germline, CDR1 SNHLY and CDR2 FYNNEI. CDR3 bases: TGTGCCAGCAGGGGGACAGCCAGCATCTCAGATACGCAGTATTTT. Residues: CASRGTASISDTQYF.

The chain links TRBV10-2 to TRBJ2-7; 10 bases agree with TRBD2. Germline-derived CDR1 and CDR2 are WSHSY and SAAADI. V dropped 1 base and J dropped 2; count of bases not matched to a gene: 11. CDR3 length equals 18 residues. CDR3 coding DNA: TGCGCCAGCAGTGAGTACCTTTCTAGCGGGAGTAAAGCCTACGAGCAGTACGTC. It is translated as CASSEYLSSGSKAYEQYV.

This sequence joins TRBV10-1 and TRBJ2-7, with 7 bases that match TRBD2. Trimming cost V 2 bases and J 4 bases; bases outside gene matches: 8. The V gene's germline CDR1 is WNHNN and CDR2 SYGVQD (reference sequence). The CDR3 is made up of 15 amino acids. The CDR3 sequence is CASSEGSAGAYEQYF. For the CDR3, the DNA is TGCGCCAGCAGTGAGGGATCGGCGGGAGCTTACGAGCAGTACTTC.

This clone was recorded a few times. The chain employs TRBV7-2 and TRBJ2-2; D remains ambiguous. This CDR3 region has 14 residues. The V gene's germline CDR1 is SGHTA and CDR2 FQGNSA. The V end was cut by 2 bases, the J end by 5 bases, with 9 bases between. CDR3 nucleotide sequence: TGTGCCAGCAGCTTATCAGGTTGGACCGGGGAGCTGTTTTTT. Encoded protein: CASSLSGWTGELFF.

This chain uses TRBV7-9 with TRBJ1-1, with 8 nucleotides matching TRBD1. CDR3 length equals 15 residues. The V and J ends lost 2 bases and 4 bases, in that order; junction bases with no gene match: 6. Germline loops: CDR1 SEHNR, CDR2 FQNEAQ (reference sequence). CDR3 residues: CASSLIQGASTEAFF. The CDR3, as DNA: TGTGCCAGCAGCTTAATTCAGGGGGCGAGCACTGAAGCTTTCTTT.

The chain is built from TRBV9 and TRBJ2-3; 13 bases are a match to TRBD2. The CDR3 covers 16 residues. From germline, CDR1 is SGDLS and CDR2 YYNGEE. J was trimmed by 2 bases and V by 4 bases; bases with no gene match: 4. As DNA, the CDR3 is TGTGCCAGCAGCCGGGGACTAGCGGGATTCACAGATACGCAGTATTTT. It specifies CASSRGLAGFTDTQYF.

V usage is TRBV27 and J usage is TRBJ2-7; 8 bases fit TRBD1. In germline, CDR1 is MNHEY, CDR2 SMNVEV (reference sequence). The CDR3 contains 15 residues. V lost 6 bases and J lost 3; bases outside the gene matches: 10. The DNA for the CDR3 is TGTGCCAGCAGGATAGCTCAGGGGGCGGGCTACGAGCAGTACTTC. Its translation is CASRIAQGAGYEQYF.

This sequence joins TRBV5-1 and TRBJ2-7, with D possibly matching TRBD2 (7 bases). This CDR3 region has 15 residues. Trimming left V 4 bases short and J 6 bases short, with 20 bases between. In germline, CDR1 is SGHRS, CDR2 YFSETQ. CDR3 in amino acids: CASSRGAGLYGEQYF. The CDR3 DNA is TGCGCCAGCAGCCGGGGGGCAGGGCTATATGGCGAGCAGTACTTC. The variable domain in full, completed from reference TRBV5-1 and TRBJ2-7, reads KAGVTQTPRYLIKTRGQQVTLSCSPISGHRSVSWYQQTPGQGLQFLFEYFSETQRNKGNFPGRFSGRQFSNSRSEMNVSTLELGDSALYLCASSRGAGLYGEQYFGPGTRLTVT.

The chain uses TRBV27 and TRBJ2-5, with D unresolved. CDR1 and CDR2 from the germline V gene are MNHEY and SMNVEV (reference sequence). This CDR3 has 15 amino acids. The V end was cut by 2 bases, the J end by 4 bases, with 14 bases between. The CDR3 DNA reads TGTGCCAGCAGTTTAAGGTCCCTAAGACTAGAGACCCAGTACTTC. Translated, it gives CASSLRSLRLETQYF.

The chain couples TRBV5-1 to TRBJ2-4, with D possibly being TRBD2 (5 bases). Deletions cut 3 bases from V and 5 bases from J, with 15 bases between. CDR3 length: 15 amino acids. From germline, CDR1 is SGHRS and CDR2 YFSETQ. The CDR3 DNA reads TGCGCCAGCAGCTCACAAGGGCTAGCAGAAAACATTCAGTACTTC. Its translation is CASSSQGLAENIQYF.

This chain uses TRBV10-2 with TRBJ2-3; the match to TRBD2 covers 7 bases. Germline CDR1 and CDR2: WSHSY and SAAADI. CDR3 size: 17 residues. V trimming: 4 bases; J trimming: 2 bases; junction bases outside the gene matches: 12. CDR3 region: CASSGVMGEGNTDTQYF. As DNA, the CDR3 is TGCGCCAGCAGTGGGGTGATGGGGGAGGGAAACACAGATACGCAGTATTTT.

The chain employs TRBV2 and TRBJ1-4; D is possibly TRBD1 (6 bases). The ends were cut back, 5 bases at V and 4 bases at J, with 11 bases in the middle. Germline values: CDR1 SNHLY, CDR2 FYNNEI. The CDR3 is 14 residues long. The CDR3 DNA reads TGTGCCAGCAGTTACAGGGCCCTTAATGAAAAACTGTTTTTT. It yields the protein CASSYRALNEKLFF.

V and J are TRBV10-2 and TRBJ1-5, with D possibly TRBD1 on 6 matching bases. The CDR3 contains 16 residues. Germline V gene data show CDR1 as WSHSY and CDR2 as SAAADI. V was pared by 0 bases and J by 7 bases, with 16 bases between. The CDR3 loop is CASSESGQGRGQPQHF. Written as DNA, the CDR3 is TGCGCCAGCAGTGAGTCAGGGCAGGGGCGAGGGCAGCCCCAGCATTTT.

The chain is built from TRBV5-1 and TRBJ2-7, with 7 bases lining up with TRBD2. CDR1 is SGHRS and CDR2 is YFSETQ in the germline V gene. This CDR3 comprises 15 residues. The V segment lost 2 bases and the J segment 3 bases; nucleotides outside the gene matches: 8. This chain's CDR3 is CASSLDTSASYEQYF. CDR3 bases: TGCGCCAGCAGCTTAGATACTAGCGCGAGCTACGAGCAGTACTTC.

The chain recombines TRBV5-1 with TRBJ1-1; TRBD1 aligns across 7 bases. CDR3 length: 15 residues. The V and J ends lost 2 bases and 5 bases, in that order; junction bases with no gene match: 9. In germline, CDR1 is SGHRS, CDR2 YFSETQ. The CDR3 protein is CASSLGEGARTEAFF. CDR3 coding DNA: TGCGCCAGCAGCTTAGGTGAGGGGGCGAGGACTGAAGCTTTCTTT.

This chain uses TRBV13 with TRBJ2-6; TRBD1 agrees at 7 bases. CDR3 length: 11 amino acids. J was trimmed by 16 bases and V by 8 bases; bases with no gene match: 8. CDR1 and CDR2 from the germline V gene are PRHDT and FYEKMQ (reference sequence). CDR3 protein: CASVHQGELTF. The CDR3, as DNA: TGTGCCAGCGTCCATCAGGGGGAACTGACTTTC.

The chain carries TRBV7-8 and TRBJ2-7; TRBD2 matches at 7 bases. V lost 10 bases to trimming and J lost 0 bases; unmatched junction nucleotides: 9. The CDR3 totals 14 residues. Germline V gene data show CDR1 as SGHVS and CDR2 as FQNEAQ. Here the CDR3 reads CATANGGTSYEQYV. In DNA form, the CDR3 reads TGTGCCACAGCGAACGGGGGGACCTCCTACGAGCAGTACGTC.

This chain joins TRBV2 and TRBJ2-1; 8 bases map to TRBD2. V shed 6 bases and J 1 base; nucleotides not matched to a gene: 5. The CDR3 is made up of 15 amino acids. The germline V gene encodes CDR1 SNHLY and CDR2 FYNNEI. The CDR3: CASSISGKSYNEQFF. The CDR3 coding sequence is TGTGCCAGCAGCATTAGCGGGAAGTCCTACAATGAGCAGTTCTTC.

V gene TRBV4-1 combines with J gene TRBJ2-1; 9 bases agree with TRBD2. Germline CDR1 reads MGHRA; CDR2 reads YSYEKL. Germline trimming cut 4 bases from V and 6 bases from J; bases unmatched to any gene: 10. The CDR3 is 16 amino acids. The CDR3 bases are TGCGCCAGCAGCCCCTCTGCAGGCGGGAGGGCCAATGAGCAGTTCTTC. Protein sequence: CASSPSAGGRANEQFF.